This T cell receptor beta chain was sequenced for a study of OX40 agonist ivuxolimab in advanced cancers. The trim removed 7 bases at V and 5 bases at J, leaving 10 bases unmatched. The germline V gene encodes CDR1 MNHNY and CDR2 SVGAGI (reference sequence). The CDR3 has 14 residues. The protocol was immunoSEQ multiplex PCR, while the TCRdb copy is restricted to in-frame clones and leaves out a portion. This table has about 67,000 clones, 84% appearing once. Sequencing was performed on CD4+ or CD8+ T cells sorted from blood, taken in a trial of the OX40 agonist ivuxolimab. This TCR was recovered from an adult with an advanced solid tumor such as melanoma, head and neck, liver or kidney cancer. The gene calls are TRBV6-6 and TRBJ1-1; 7 nucleotides match TRBD1. The CDR3 sequence: CASTTAGGGTEAFF. In DNA, the CDR3 is TGTGCCAGCACCACGGCAGGGGGAGGGACTGAAGCTTTCTTT.